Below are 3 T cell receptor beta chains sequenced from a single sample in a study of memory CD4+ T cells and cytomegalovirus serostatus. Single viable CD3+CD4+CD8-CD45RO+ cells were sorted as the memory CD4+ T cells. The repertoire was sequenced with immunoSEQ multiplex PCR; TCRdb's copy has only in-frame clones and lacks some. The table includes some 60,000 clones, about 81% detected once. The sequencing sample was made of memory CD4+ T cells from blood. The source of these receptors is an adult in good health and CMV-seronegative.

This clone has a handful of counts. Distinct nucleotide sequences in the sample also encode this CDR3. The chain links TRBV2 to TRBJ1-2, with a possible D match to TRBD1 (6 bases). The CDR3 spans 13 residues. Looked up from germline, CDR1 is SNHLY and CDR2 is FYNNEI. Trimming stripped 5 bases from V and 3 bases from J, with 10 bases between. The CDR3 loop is CASSQQGDYGYTF. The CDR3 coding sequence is TGTGCCAGCAGTCAACAGGGCGACTATGGCTACACCTTC. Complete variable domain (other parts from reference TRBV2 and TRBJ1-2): EPEVTQTPSHQVTQMGQEVILRCVPISNHLYFYWYRQILGQKVEFLVSFYNNEISEKSEIFDDQFSVERPDGSNFTLKIRSTKLEDSAMYFCASSQQGDYGYTFGSGTRLTVV.

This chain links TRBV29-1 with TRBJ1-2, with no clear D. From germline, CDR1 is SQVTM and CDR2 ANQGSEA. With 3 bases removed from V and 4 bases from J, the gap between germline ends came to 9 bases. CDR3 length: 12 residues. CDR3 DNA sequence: TGCAGCGTTGACGCACAGAGCTATGGCTACACCTTC. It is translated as CSVDAQSYGYTF.

Written as DNA, the CDR3 is TGTGCCAGCAGCTTGAGATTGAGACAGGGAGCCTACGAGCAGTACTTC. It specifies CASSLRLRQGAYEQYF. V gene TRBV5-5 combines with J gene TRBJ2-7; TRBD1 agrees at 7 bases. V shed 1 base and J 2 bases; nucleotides not matched to a gene: 9. Germline V gene sequence: CDR1 SGHKS, CDR2 YYEKEE (reference sequence). The CDR3 loop spans 16 amino acids.